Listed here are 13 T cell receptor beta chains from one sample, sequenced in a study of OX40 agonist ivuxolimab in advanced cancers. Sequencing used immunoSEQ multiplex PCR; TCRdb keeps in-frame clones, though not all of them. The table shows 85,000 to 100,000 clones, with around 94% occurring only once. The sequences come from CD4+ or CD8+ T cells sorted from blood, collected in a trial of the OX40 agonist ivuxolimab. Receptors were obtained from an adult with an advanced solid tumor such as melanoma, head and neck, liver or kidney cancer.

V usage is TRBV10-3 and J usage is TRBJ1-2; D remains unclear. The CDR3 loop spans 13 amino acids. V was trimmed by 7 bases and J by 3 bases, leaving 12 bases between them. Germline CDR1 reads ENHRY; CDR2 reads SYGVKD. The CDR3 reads CAITLRADYGYTF. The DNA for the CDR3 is TGTGCCATCACCCTTAGGGCGGACTATGGCTACACCTTC.

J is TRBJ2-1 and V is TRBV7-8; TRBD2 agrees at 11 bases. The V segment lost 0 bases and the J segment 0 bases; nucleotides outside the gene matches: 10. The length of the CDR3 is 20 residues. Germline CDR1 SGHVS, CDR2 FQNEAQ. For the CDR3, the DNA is TGTGCCAGCAGCTTAGCGAGGGCTAGCGGGAGGATACTCTCCTACAATGAGCAGTTCTTC. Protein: CASSLARASGRILSYNEQFF.

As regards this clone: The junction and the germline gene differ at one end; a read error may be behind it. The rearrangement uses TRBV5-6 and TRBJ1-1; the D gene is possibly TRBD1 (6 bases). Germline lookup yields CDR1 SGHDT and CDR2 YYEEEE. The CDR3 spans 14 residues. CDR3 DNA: TGTGCCAGCAGCTTGGCACTTCGGGACACCGAAGCTTTCTTT. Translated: CASSLALRDTEAFF.

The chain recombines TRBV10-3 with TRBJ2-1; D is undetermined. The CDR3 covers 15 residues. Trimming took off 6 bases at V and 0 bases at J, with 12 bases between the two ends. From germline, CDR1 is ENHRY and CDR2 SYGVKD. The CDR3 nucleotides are TGTGCCATCAGGAAGGGCCTGAGCTCCTACAATGAGCAGTTCTTC. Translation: CAIRKGLSSYNEQFF.

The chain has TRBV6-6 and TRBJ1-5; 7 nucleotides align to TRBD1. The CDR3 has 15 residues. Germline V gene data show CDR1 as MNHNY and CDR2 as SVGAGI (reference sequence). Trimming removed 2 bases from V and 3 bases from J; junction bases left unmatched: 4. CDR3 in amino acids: CASSYPGTVNQPQHF. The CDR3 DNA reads TGTGCCAGCAGTTACCCCGGGACAGTCAATCAGCCCCAGCATTTT.

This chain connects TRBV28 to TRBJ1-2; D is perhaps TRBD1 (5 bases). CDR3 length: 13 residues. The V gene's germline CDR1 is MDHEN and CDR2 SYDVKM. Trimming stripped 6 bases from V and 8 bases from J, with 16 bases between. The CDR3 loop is CASRTARGQGYTF. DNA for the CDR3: TGTGCCAGCAGGACAGCCCGAGGGCAGGGCTACACCTTC.

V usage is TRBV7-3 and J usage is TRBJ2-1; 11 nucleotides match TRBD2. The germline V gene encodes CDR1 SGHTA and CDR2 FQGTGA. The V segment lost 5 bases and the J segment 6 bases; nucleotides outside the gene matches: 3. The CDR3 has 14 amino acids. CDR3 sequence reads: CASSPGTSGNEQFF. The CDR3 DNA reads TGTGCCAGCAGCCCCGGGACTAGCGGCAATGAGCAGTTCTTC.

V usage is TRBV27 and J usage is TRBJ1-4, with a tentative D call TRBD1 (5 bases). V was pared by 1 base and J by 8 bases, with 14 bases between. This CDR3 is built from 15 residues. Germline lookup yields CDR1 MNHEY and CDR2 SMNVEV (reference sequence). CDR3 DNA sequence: TGTGCCAGCAGTTTATACGGGGGAGAGAGGGAAAAACTGTTTTTT. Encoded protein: CASSLYGGEREKLFF.

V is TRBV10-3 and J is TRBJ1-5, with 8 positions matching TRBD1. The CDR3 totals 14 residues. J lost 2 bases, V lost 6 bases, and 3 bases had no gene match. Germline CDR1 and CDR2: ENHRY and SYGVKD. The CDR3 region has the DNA TGTGCCATCAGCGGACAGGGCGGCAATCAGCCCCAGCATTTT. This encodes CAISGQGGNQPQHF.

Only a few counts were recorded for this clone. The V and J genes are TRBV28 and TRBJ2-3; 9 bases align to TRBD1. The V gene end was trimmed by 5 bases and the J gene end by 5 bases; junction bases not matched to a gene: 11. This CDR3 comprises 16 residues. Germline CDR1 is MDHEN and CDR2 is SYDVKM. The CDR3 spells CASSGARTGGKDTQYF. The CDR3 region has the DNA TGTGCCAGCAGTGGAGCCCGCACAGGGGGCAAAGATACGCAGTATTTT.

CDR3 in amino acids: CASTGTGSYEQYF. The CDR3 bases are TGTGCCAGCACCGGGACTGGCTCCTACGAGCAGTACTTC. This chain links TRBV5-4 with TRBJ2-7; D might be TRBD2 (6 bases). Germline values: CDR1 SGHNT, CDR2 YYREEE (reference sequence). Trimming shortened V by 6 bases and J by 0 bases, and 10 bases separated the two germline ends. The CDR3 extends over 13 amino acids.

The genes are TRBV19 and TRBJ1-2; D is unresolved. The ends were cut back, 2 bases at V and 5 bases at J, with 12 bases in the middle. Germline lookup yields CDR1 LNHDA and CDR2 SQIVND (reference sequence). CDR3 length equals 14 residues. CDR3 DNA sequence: TGTGCCAGTAGTATAAGGAACTCCGAGTATGGCTACACCTTC. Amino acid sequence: CASSIRNSEYGYTF.

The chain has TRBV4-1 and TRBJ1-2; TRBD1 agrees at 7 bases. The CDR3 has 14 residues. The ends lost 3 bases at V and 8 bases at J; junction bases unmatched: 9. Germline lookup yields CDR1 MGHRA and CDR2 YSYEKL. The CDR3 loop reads CASSHNQGEGGYTF. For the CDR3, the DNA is TGCGCCAGCAGCCACAACCAGGGGGAAGGGGGCTACACCTTC.